These 14 T cell receptor beta chains were all obtained from the same sample, sequenced in a study of cytomegalovirus exposure and HLA in healthy donors. 13 Jbeta primers and 60 Vbeta primers were used for the PCR. Generated by immunoSEQ multiplex PCR, the TCRdb table keeps only in-frame clones and is missing some. This sample has some 180,000 clones, with 75% to 90% found just once. The sample was PBMCs. These receptors were taken from a male donor in good health and CMV-seronegative.

This sequence joins TRBV7-2 and TRBJ2-3; D ambiguous. In germline, CDR1 is SGHTA, CDR2 FQGNSA. The germline V and J ends were trimmed by 0 bases and 5 bases, with 6 bases remaining between them. The CDR3 contains 13 residues. CDR3 in DNA: TGTGCCAGCAGCTTAGCGCTCGGAGATACGCAGTATTTT. Encoded protein: CASSLALGDTQYF.

This chain links TRBV7-9 with TRBJ2-1; possible D gene TRBD2, 7 bases. The CDR3 runs to 15 residues. Germline V gene sequence: CDR1 SEHNR, CDR2 FQNEAQ (reference sequence). V was trimmed by 5 bases and J by 8 bases, leaving 19 bases between them. The CDR3 DNA reads as TGTGCCAGCAGCACTCTGGGGGGGGCGATCGATGAGCAGTTCTTC. Residues: CASSTLGGAIDEQFF.

This clone was counted a few times. This chain connects TRBV5-1 to TRBJ2-1; 7 positions match TRBD1. CDR1 and CDR2 from the germline V gene are SGHRS and YFSETQ. J was trimmed by 9 bases and V by 6 bases; bases with no gene match: 6. The CDR3 length is 12 residues. The DNA for the CDR3 is TGCGCCAGCACCCCGACAGGGAGTGAGCAGTTCTTC. As protein: CASTPTGSEQFF.

The chain recombines TRBV7-2 with TRBJ2-5; 9 positions match TRBD2. J gave up 5 bases and V 5 bases, and 6 bases lay outside the gene matches. The length of the CDR3 is 14 residues. The germline gives CDR1 SGHTA, CDR2 FQGNSA. The CDR3 DNA is TGTGCCAGCAGCCGTGGGACTAGCAGGGAGACCCAGTACTTC. It codes for CASSRGTSRETQYF.

The gene calls are TRBV30 and TRBJ2-7; D is possibly TRBD2 (5 bases). The CDR3 runs 12 residues. The V end lost 2 bases, the J end lost 3 bases, and 8 bases lay between the germline ends. The germline V gene has CDR1 GTSNPN and CDR2 SVGIG (reference sequence). The CDR3 nucleotides read TGTGCCTGGAGTATAGGGAGCTACGAGCAGTACTTC. Translated, it gives CAWSIGSYEQYF.

This sequence joins TRBV12-2 and TRBJ2-7; TRBD1, as called in the table, went unchecked against the DNA. TRBV12-2 is flagged as a pseudogene. The CDR3 contains 16 residues. CDR3 in DNA: TGTGCAAGTCGCGGAGCCTACCTGGGGGCCCCATACGAGCAGTACTTC. Protein sequence: CASRGAYLGAPYEQYF.

This sequence joins TRBV5-1 and TRBJ1-1, with TRBD1 identical over 11 bases. Trimming at V came to 6 bases and at J to 8 bases, leaving 12 bases not matched to a gene. The V gene's germline CDR1 is SGHRS and CDR2 YFSETQ. This CDR3 has 15 residues. In nucleotides, the CDR3 is TGCGCCAGCAAGGAGCAAGGACAGGGGGCTTCAGAAGCTTTCTTT. Translating gives CASKEQGQGASEAFF.

This clone occurred a few times. The V call is TRBV11-2, the J call TRBJ1-4, with TRBD1 matching over 9 bases. The CDR3 loop spans 15 amino acids. J was trimmed by 4 bases and V by 0 bases; bases with no gene match: 0. CDR1 is SGHAT, CDR2 FQNNGV, per germline. The CDR3 here is CASSLEGQGNEKLFF. The DNA of the CDR3 is TGTGCCAGCAGCTTAGAGGGACAGGGTAATGAAAAACTGTTTTTT. The variable domain in full, with the rest retrieved from reference TRBV11-2 and TRBJ1-4, is EAGVAQSPRYKIIEKRQSVAFWCNPISGHATLYWYQQILGQGPKLLIQFQNNGVVDDSQLPKDRFSAERLKGVDSTLKIQPAKLEDSAVYLCASSLEGQGNEKLFFGSGTQLSVL.

The chain joins TRBV7-2 to TRBJ2-5; 7 bases map to TRBD1. The CDR3 has 14 residues. The germline V gene encodes CDR1 SGHTA and CDR2 FQGNSA. The trim removed 1 base at V and 7 bases at J, leaving 6 bases unmatched. The CDR3 region is CASSLGQGVGTQYF. The CDR3 DNA reads as TGTGCCAGCAGCTTAGGACAGGGTGTCGGGACCCAGTACTTC.

The V call is TRBV19, the J call TRBJ1-2; D call uncertain. CDR1 and CDR2 (germline): LNHDA, SQIVND (reference sequence). The V end lost 1 base, the J end lost 4 bases, and 10 bases lay between the germline ends. This CDR3 is 14 amino acids long. CDR3 sequence: CASSIASDFYGYTF. The CDR3 nucleotides read TGTGCCAGTAGTATAGCCTCAGACTTCTATGGCTACACCTTC.

The chain is built from TRBV29-1 and TRBJ1-4, with TRBD1 identical over 9 bases. Trimming took 6 bases from V and 5 from J; bases not matched to a gene: 7. Per the germline V gene, CDR1 is SQVTM and CDR2 is ANQGSEA. The CDR3 covers 14 residues. The CDR3, as DNA: TGCAGCGTCGCCGGGACAGGGAAAAATGAAAAACTGTTTTTT. It encodes CSVAGTGKNEKLFF.

This sequence joins TRBV2 and TRBJ1-4; perhaps TRBD1 as D (5 bases). V lost 3 bases, J lost 10 bases, and 15 bases lay in between. The V gene's germline CDR1 is SNHLY and CDR2 FYNNEI. This CDR3 comprises 14 residues. The CDR3 DNA reads TGTGCCAGCAGTGATGTAGGGAGGGGTGGAAAACTGTTTTTT. Translating gives CASSDVGRGGKLFF.

The gene calls are TRBV4-3 and TRBJ2-7; 7 positions agree with TRBD2. Unmatched junction bases numbered 6, after V lost 1 base and J lost 6 bases. CDR1 is LGHNA, CDR2 YSLEER, per germline. CDR3 length: 14 residues. CDR3 DNA sequence: TGCGCCAGCAGCCAAGGAAGTTGGGGGGGCGAGCAGTACTTC. The encoded protein is CASSQGSWGGEQYF.

The rearrangement joins TRBV5-1 to TRBJ2-1; TRBD1 agrees at 9 bases. Germline V lookup: CDR1 SGHRS, CDR2 YFSETQ. There are 15 residues in the CDR3. Trimming took 4 bases from V and 1 from J; bases not matched to a gene: 3. CDR3 nucleotides: TGCGCCAGCAGCGGGGGGACAGGGTCCTACAATGAGCAGTTCTTC. It is translated as CASSGGTGSYNEQFF.